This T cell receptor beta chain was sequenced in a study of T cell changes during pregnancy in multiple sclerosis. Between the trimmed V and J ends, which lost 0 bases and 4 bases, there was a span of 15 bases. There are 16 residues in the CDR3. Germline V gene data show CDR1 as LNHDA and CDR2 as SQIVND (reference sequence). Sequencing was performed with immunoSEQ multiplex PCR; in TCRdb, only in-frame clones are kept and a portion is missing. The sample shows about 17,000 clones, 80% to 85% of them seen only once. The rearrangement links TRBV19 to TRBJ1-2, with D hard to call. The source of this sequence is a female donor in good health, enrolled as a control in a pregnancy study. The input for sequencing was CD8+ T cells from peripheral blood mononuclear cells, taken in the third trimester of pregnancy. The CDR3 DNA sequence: TGTGCCAGTAGTATAGATGTAAGCGGTCTCTTCTATGGCTACACCTTC. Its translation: CASSIDVSGLFYGYTF.